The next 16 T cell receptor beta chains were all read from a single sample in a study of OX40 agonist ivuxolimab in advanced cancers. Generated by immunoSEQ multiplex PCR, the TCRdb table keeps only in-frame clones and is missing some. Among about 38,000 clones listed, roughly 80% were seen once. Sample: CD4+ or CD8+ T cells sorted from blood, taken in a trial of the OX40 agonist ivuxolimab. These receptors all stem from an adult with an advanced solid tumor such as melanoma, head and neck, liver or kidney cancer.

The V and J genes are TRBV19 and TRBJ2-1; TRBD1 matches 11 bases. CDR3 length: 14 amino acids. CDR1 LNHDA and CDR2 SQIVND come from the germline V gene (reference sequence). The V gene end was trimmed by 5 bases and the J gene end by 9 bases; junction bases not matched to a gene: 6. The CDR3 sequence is CASSGQGAISEQFF. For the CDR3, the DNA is TGTGCCAGTAGTGGACAGGGGGCAATCAGTGAGCAGTTCTTC.

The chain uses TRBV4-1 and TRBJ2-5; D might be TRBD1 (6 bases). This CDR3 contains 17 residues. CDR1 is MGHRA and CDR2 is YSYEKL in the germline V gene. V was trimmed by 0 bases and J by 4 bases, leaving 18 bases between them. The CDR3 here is CASSQEIRGGETETQYF. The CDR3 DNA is TGCGCCAGCAGCCAAGAAATCAGAGGGGGAGAGACAGAGACCCAGTACTTC.

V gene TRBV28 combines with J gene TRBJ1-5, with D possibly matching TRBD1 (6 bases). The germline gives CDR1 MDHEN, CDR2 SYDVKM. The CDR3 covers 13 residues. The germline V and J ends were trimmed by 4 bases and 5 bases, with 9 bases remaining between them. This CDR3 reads CASSSDSYQPQHF. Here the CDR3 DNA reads TGTGCCAGCAGTTCGGACAGCTATCAGCCCCAGCATTTT.

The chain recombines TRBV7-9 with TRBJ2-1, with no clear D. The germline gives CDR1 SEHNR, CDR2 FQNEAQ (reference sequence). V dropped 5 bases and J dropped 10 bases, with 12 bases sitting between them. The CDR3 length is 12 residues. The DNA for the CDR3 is TGTGCCAGCAGCCCTTACTCGTCCGAGCAGTTCTTC. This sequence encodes CASSPYSSEQFF.

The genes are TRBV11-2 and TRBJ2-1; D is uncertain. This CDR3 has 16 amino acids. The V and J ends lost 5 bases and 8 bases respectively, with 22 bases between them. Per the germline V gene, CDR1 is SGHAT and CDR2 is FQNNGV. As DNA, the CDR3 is TGTGCCAGCAGCATTAAACCGGTCCCCCCTTATGATGAGCAGTTCTTC. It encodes CASSIKPVPPYDEQFF.

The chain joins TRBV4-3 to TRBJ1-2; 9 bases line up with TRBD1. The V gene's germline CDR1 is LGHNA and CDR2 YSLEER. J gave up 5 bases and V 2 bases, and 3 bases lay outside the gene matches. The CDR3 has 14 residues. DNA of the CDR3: TGCGCCAGCAGCCAACCGGGACAGGGATATGGCTACACCTTC. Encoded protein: CASSQPGQGYGYTF.

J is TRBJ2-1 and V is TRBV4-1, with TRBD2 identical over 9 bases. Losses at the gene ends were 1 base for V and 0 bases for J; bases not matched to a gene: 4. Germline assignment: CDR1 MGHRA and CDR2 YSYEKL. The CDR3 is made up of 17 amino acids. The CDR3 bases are TGCGCCAGCAGCCAAGGGACTAGCGATTACTCCTACAATGAGCAGTTCTTC. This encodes CASSQGTSDYSYNEQFF.

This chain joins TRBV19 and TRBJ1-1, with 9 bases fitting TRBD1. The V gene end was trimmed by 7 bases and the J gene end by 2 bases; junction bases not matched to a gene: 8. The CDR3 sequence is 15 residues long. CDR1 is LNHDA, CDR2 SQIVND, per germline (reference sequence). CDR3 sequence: CASTPGQGLNTEAFF. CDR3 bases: TGTGCCAGTACCCCGGGACAGGGACTTAACACTGAAGCTTTCTTT.

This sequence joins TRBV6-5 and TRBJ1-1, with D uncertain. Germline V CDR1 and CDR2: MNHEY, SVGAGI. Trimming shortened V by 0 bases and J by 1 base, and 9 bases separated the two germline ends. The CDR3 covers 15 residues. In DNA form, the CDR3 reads TGTGCCAGCAGTTACTCGATCTTGGGGAACACTGAAGCTTTCTTT. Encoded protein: CASSYSILGNTEAFF.

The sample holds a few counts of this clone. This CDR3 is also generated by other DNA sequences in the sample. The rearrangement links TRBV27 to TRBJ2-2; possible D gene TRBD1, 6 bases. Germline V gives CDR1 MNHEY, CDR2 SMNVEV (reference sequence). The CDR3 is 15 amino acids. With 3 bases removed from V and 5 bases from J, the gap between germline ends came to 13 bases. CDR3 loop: CASSLRGGSTGELFF. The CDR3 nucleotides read TGTGCCAGCAGTTTGAGAGGGGGAAGTACCGGGGAGCTGTTTTTT.

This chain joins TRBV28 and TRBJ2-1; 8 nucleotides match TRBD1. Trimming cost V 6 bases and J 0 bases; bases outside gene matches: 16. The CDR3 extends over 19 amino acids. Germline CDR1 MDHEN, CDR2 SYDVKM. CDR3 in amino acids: CASSPRQGRTPSSYNEQFF. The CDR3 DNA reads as TGTGCCAGCAGCCCAAGACAGGGGCGCACCCCGAGCTCCTACAATGAGCAGTTCTTC.

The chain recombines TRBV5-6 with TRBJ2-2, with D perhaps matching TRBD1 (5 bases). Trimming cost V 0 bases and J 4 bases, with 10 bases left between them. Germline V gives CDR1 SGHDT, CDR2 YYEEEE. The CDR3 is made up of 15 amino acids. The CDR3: CASSLVPGPTGELFF. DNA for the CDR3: TGTGCCAGCAGCTTGGTTCCAGGGCCCACCGGGGAGCTGTTTTTT.

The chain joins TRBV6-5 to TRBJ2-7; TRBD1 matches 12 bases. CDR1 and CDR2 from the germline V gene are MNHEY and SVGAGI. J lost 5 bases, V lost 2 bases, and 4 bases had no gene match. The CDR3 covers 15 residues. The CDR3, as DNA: TGTGCCAGCAGTTACGGGGGGACAGGGGGCCACGAGCAGTACTTC. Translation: CASSYGGTGGHEQYF.

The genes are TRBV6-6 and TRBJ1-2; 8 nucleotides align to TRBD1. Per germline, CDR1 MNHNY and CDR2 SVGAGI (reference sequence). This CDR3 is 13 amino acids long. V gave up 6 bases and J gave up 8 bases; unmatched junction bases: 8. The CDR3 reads CASRQDRGVGYTF. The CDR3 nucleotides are TGTGCCAGCAGACAAGACAGGGGTGTAGGCTACACCTTC.

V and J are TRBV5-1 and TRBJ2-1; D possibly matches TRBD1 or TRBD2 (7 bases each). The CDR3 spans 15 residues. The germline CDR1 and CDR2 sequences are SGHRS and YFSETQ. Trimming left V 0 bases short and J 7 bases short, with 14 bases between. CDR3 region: CASSLGAGQLNEQFF. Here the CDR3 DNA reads TGCGCCAGCAGCTTGGGAGCGGGACAGTTAAATGAGCAGTTCTTC.

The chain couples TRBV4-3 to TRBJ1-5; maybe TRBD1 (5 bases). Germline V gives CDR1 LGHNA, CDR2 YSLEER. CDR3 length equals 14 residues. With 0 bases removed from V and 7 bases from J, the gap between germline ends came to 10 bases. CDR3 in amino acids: CASSQDRGLQPQHF. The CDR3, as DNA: TGCGCCAGCAGCCAAGATCGGGGGTTGCAGCCCCAGCATTTT.